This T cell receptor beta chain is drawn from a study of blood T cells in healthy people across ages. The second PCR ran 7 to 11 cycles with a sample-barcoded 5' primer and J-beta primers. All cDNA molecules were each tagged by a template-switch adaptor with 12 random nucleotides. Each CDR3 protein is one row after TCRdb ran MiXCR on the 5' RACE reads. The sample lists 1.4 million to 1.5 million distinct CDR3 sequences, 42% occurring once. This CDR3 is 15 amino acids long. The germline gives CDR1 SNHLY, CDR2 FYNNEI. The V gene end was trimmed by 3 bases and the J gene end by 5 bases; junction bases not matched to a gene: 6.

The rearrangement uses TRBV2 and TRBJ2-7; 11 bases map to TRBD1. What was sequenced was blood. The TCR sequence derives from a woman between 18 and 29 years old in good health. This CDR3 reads CASSEWGQGGHEQYF. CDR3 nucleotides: TGTGCCAGCAGTGAGTGGGGACAGGGGGGCCACGAGCAGTACTTC.